Listed below are T cell receptor beta chains from one sample, sequenced in a study of blood T cell repertoires in COVID-19. Sequencing was performed with immunoSEQ multiplex PCR; in TCRdb, only in-frame clones are kept and a portion is missing. The sample lists over 200,000 clones, 88% occurring once. Sample: PBMCs or T cells enriched from blood (not recorded which). The receptors were gathered from a middle-aged woman with acute COVID-19. Each CDR3 is given with its conserved first and last residue. Each record gives: clone size, V gene, D gene, J gene, CDR3 DNA, CDR3 protein. D genes are given only for firm matches. Size is omitted from some rows. Given values are once, few, many or a class for expanded clones.

few	TRBV19	TRBD1	TRBJ1-6	TGTGCCAGTAGGGAAATACAGGGGCTTTCACCCCTCCACTTT	CASREIQGLSPLHF
.	TRBV9	TRBD2	TRBJ2-2	TGTGCCAGCAGTACGACCGCGTGGACTAGCGGGAGTATGGGGAACACCGGGGAGCTGTTTTTT	CASSTTAWTSGSMGNTGELFF
.	TRBV19	.	TRBJ1-4	TGTGCCAGTAAACCGACAGTGATTAATGAAAAACTGTTTTTT	CASKPTVINEKLFF
.	TRBV4-1	TRBD1	TRBJ1-2	TGCGCCAGCAGCCAAGGGACAGGTGGGCCCGAAGGCTACACCTTC	CASSQGTGGPEGYTF
.	TRBV30	.	TRBJ1-6	TGTGCCTGGACCAAGCGTTACTATAATTCACCCCTCCACTTT	CAWTKRYYNSPLHF
.	TRBV6-2/TRBV6-3	TRBD1	TRBJ1-5	TGTGCCAGCAGCCGAGACAGGGGGACTCAGCCCCAGCATTTT	CASSRDRGTQPQHF
.	TRBV27	.	TRBJ2-2	TGTGCCAGCAGTTTCGCCGGGGAGCTGTTTTTT	CASSFAGELFF
.	TRBV7-9	.	TRBJ1-1	TGTGCCAGCAGCTTCATCGGTAAACAGGGAGTGAACACTGAAGCTTTCTTT	CASSFIGKQGVNTEAFF
.	TRBV30	.	TRBJ1-6	TGTGCCTGGAGTGCAGTCGGAGGGACGGGGAATTCACCCCTCCACTTT	CAWSAVGGTGNSPLHF
.	TRBV6-5	.	TRBJ2-1	TGTGCCAGCCAACACGGGAGTTGGGACAATGAGCAGTTCTTC	CASQHGSWDNEQFF
.	TRBV7-8	.	TRBJ1-6	TGTGCCAGCAGCCGAGGGAACCGGGGTAATTCACCCCTCCACTTT	CASSRGNRGNSPLHF
.	TRBV2	TRBD1	TRBJ1-1	TGTGCCAGCAGCCAAACAGGGGGAGAGAACACTGAAGCTTTCTTT	CASSQTGGENTEAFF
.	TRBV5-8	TRBD1	TRBJ1-2	TGTGCCAGCAAGACACAGGGGGAGAGGGGCTACACCTTC	CASKTQGERGYTF
.	TRBV19	TRBD2	TRBJ2-7	TGTGCCAGTAGTATAGGACAGCGGGGGAGCTCCTACGAGCAGTACTTC	CASSIGQRGSSYEQYF
.	TRBV29-1	.	TRBJ1-2	TGCAGCGTTGGGACAGTGTCTAACTATGGCTACACCTTC	CSVGTVSNYGYTF
.	TRBV10-3	TRBD1	TRBJ1-1	TGTGCCATCAGTGAGACAGGGGGCACTGAAGCTTTCTTT	CAISETGGTEAFF
.	TRBV4-3	.	TRBJ1-4	TGCGCCAGCAGCCAAGATTCTTTTCCCAGGGGTCTTAATGAAAAACTGTTTTTT	CASSQDSFPRGLNEKLFF
.	TRBV30	.	TRBJ1-1	TGTGCCTGGAGTTCCCAGCGGGTTTTTGAGACTGAAGCTTTCTTT	CAWSSQRVFETEAFF
.	TRBV29-1	TRBD1	TRBJ2-3	TGCAGCGGCTTGACAGGGGAAAGCACAGATACGCAGTATTTT	CSGLTGESTDTQYF
.	TRBV7-8	TRBD1	TRBJ1-6	TGTGCCAGCAGCTTGAACAGGGGGCTCGATCCCCTCCACTTT	CASSLNRGLDPLHF
.	TRBV5-1	.	TRBJ1-2	TGCGCCAGCAGCTTGGGGCAAAACTATGGCTACACCTTC	CASSLGQNYGYTF
.	TRBV9	.	TRBJ2-3	TGTGCCAGCAGCGCCCCAGGGACAGATACGCAGTATTTT	CASSAPGTDTQYF
.	TRBV5-4	TRBD2	TRBJ2-5	TGTGCCAGCAGCTTCCCTAGCGGGGGGGCTTGGACCCAGTACTTC	CASSFPSGGAWTQYF
.	TRBV7-2	.	TRBJ1-5	TGTGCCAGCTCCATGCAGCGTAATCAGCCCCAGCATTTT	CASSMQRNQPQHF
.	TRBV7-2	.	TRBJ2-2	TGTGCCAGCAGCTTTGGGGAGTCAACCGGGGAGCTGTTTTTT	CASSFGESTGELFF
few	TRBV2	TRBD1	TRBJ2-2	TGTGCCAGCAGCCAAGGACAGGGAAACACCGGGGAGCTGTTTTTT	CASSQGQGNTGELFF
.	TRBV7-2	TRBD1	TRBJ1-4	TGTGCCAGCAGCCCCGGACAGGGTCGTCTGGAAAAACTGTTTTTT	CASSPGQGRLEKLFF
.	TRBV6-5	.	TRBJ1-1	TGTGCCAGCAGCCCGACAATGAACACTGAAGCTTTCTTT	CASSPTMNTEAFF
.	TRBV7-9	TRBD1	TRBJ2-4	TGTGCCAGCAGCTTAGCGGGGACAGGGGGCGCCAATAGGGGAAACATTCAGTACTTC	CASSLAGTGGANRGNIQYF
.	TRBV3-1/TRBV3-2	.	TRBJ2-3	TGTGCCAGCAGCCCGAGGGGCGGGGTTAGCACAGATACGCAGTATTTT	CASSPRGGVSTDTQYF
.	TRBV5-4	.	TRBJ1-2	TGTGCCAGCAGCTACTCGGACAGACAATCCTATGGCTACACCTTC	CASSYSDRQSYGYTF
.	TRBV19	.	TRBJ1-3	TGTGCCAGTAAACCCAGGGCTGGAAACACCATATATTTT	CASKPRAGNTIYF
.	TRBV4-3	.	TRBJ2-7	TGCGCCAGCAGCCCTCGGTGGAGGGGAGCCTACGAGCAGTACTTC	CASSPRWRGAYEQYF
.	TRBV19	TRBD2	TRBJ2-1	TGTGCCAGTAGCCTACTAGCGGGAATTGAGCAGTTCTTC	CASSLLAGIEQFF
.	TRBV14	.	TRBJ1-1	TGTGCCAGCAGCCAAGTTCGGGGAACTGAAGCTTTCTTT	CASSQVRGTEAFF
.	TRBV6-5	TRBD1	TRBJ1-2	TGTGCCAGCAGTACCACAGGGGCAGGTGGCTACACCTTC	CASSTTGAGGYTF
.	TRBV27	.	TRBJ1-2	TGTGCCAGCAGTTTATCAGGCGGGAGCGGCTACACCTTC	CASSLSGGSGYTF
.	TRBV18	.	TRBJ1-1	TGTGCCAGCTCCAGACAGGCCGAGAACACTGAAGCTTTCTTT	CASSRQAENTEAFF
few	TRBV7-2	TRBD2	TRBJ2-5	TGTGCCAGCAGCCCGTCTAGCGGGCGGGGGTGGGAGACCCAGTACTTC	CASSPSSGRGWETQYF
.	TRBV18	.	TRBJ1-1	TGTGCCAGCTCACCATCAGGGGTGACTGAAGCTTTCTTT	CASSPSGVTEAFF
.	TRBV11-2	.	TRBJ1-4	TGTGCCAGCAGCCCCGGTCGGACAGCAGAAAAACTGTTTTTT	CASSPGRTAEKLFF
once	TRBV4-1	.	TRBJ1-1	TGCGCCAGCAGCCAAGCCGTAGGTAGCATGAACACTGAAGCTTTCTTT	CASSQAVGSMNTEAFF
.	TRBV3-1/TRBV3-2	.	TRBJ2-5	TGTGCCAGCAGCGCCCCGTCGGGGCAAGAGACCCAGTACTTC	CASSAPSGQETQYF
.	TRBV3-1/TRBV3-2	.	TRBJ2-7	TGTGCCAGCAGCCAAAGCGCCACCTCTAAGTCCTACGAGCAGTACTTC	CASSQSATSKSYEQYF
.	TRBV5-5	.	TRBJ2-5	TGTGCCAGCAGCTTGGATGGCAGGTACCAAGAGACCCAGTACTTC	CASSLDGRYQETQYF
.	TRBV9	TRBD1	TRBJ1-2	TGTGCCAGCAGCGTAGGGACAGGCCCAAACACCTTC	CASSVGTGPNTF